This entry lists 5 T cell receptor beta chains sequenced from one sample in a study of blood T cell repertoires in COVID-19. Only in-frame clones appear in the TCRdb table, and some are missing; sequencing was by immunoSEQ multiplex PCR. The sample consists of hundreds of thousands of clones, 83% of them appearing once. Material: PBMCs or T cells enriched from blood (not recorded which). The receptors derive from a woman aged 45-60 years who had been exposed to COVID-19.

The chain combines TRBV6-5 with TRBJ2-2; D call uncertain. V shed 7 bases and J shed 1 base, with 10 bases lying between them. Germline CDR1 MNHEY, CDR2 SVGAGI. The CDR3 sequence is 14 residues long. The CDR3 loop reads CASISSGNTGELFF. In nucleotides, the CDR3 is TGTGCCAGCATATCGTCAGGGAACACCGGGGAGCTGTTTTTT.

V gene TRBV14 combines with J gene TRBJ1-3; D is possibly TRBD1 (5 bases). Per germline, CDR1 SGHDN and CDR2 FVKESK. Trimming took off 0 bases at V and 0 bases at J, with 15 bases between the two ends. This CDR3 has 18 amino acids. This chain's CDR3 is CASSQEWDSGLSGNTIYF. The DNA of the CDR3 is TGTGCCAGCAGCCAAGAATGGGACTCAGGCCTCTCTGGAAACACCATATATTTT.

This clone was recorded only once. This chain connects TRBV5-8 to TRBJ1-2; D unresolved. Germline V gives CDR1 SGHTS, CDR2 YDEGEE. The CDR3 has 12 residues. The ends were cut back, 7 bases at V and 8 bases at J, with 15 bases in the middle. The CDR3 region has the DNA TGTGCCAGCGGTTATACAGAGAGAGGCTACACCTTC. It is translated as CASGYTERGYTF.

The rearrangement uses TRBV10-3 and TRBJ2-7; D remains ambiguous. Trimming pared 3 bases from V and 3 bases from J, leaving 3 bases between. The CDR3 consists of 11 residues. Germline lookup yields CDR1 ENHRY and CDR2 SYGVKD. The chain's CDR3 is CAISDSYEQYF. The CDR3 region has the DNA TGTGCCATCAGTGACAGCTACGAGCAGTACTTC.

The chain uses TRBV7-9 and TRBJ2-7, with unresolved D. Germline V lookup: CDR1 SEHNR, CDR2 FQNEAQ (reference sequence). V shed 5 bases and J shed 0 bases, with 5 bases lying between them. The CDR3 spans 12 residues. The CDR3 nucleotides read TGTGCCAGCAGCCTTAGCTCCTACGAGCAGTACTTC. Translated: CASSLSSYEQYF.